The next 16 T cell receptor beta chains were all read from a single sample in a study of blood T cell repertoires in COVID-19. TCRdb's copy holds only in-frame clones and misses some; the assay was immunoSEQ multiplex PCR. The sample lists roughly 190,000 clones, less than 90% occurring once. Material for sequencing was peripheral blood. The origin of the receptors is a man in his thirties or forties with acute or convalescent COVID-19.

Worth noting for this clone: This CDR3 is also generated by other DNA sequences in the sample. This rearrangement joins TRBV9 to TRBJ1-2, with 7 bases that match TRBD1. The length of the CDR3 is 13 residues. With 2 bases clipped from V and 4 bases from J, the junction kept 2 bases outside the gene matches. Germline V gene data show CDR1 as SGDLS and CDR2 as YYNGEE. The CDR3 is CASSVGTAYGYTF. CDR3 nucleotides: TGTGCCAGCAGCGTCGGGACAGCCTATGGCTACACCTTC.

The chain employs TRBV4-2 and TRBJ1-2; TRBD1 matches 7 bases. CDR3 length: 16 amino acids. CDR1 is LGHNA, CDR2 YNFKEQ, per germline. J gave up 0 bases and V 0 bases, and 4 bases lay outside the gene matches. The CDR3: CASSQDVGTANYGYTF. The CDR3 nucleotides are TGTGCCAGCAGCCAAGACGTTGGGACAGCTAACTATGGCTACACCTTC.

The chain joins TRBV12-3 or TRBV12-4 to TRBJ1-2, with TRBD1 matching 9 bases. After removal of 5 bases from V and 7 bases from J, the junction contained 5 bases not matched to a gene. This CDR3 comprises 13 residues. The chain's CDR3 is CASSPGQGIGYTF. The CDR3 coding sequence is TGTGCCAGCAGTCCGGGACAGGGTATTGGCTACACCTTC.

Here the CDR3 DNA reads TGTGCCAGCTCACCTGAGGGACAGGGGCGTGAAAAACTGTTTTTT. Protein sequence: CASSPEGQGREKLFF. The chain uses TRBV18 and TRBJ1-4, with TRBD1 matching 10 bases. The CDR3 runs 15 residues. From germline, CDR1 is KGHSH and CDR2 LQKENI. The junction had 5 bases not matched to a gene; V was cut back by 3 bases and J by 7 bases.

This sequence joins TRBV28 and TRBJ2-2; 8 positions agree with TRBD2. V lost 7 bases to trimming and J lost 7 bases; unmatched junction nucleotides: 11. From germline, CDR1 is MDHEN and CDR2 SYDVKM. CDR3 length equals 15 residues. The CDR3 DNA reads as TGTGCCAGCAATATAGTCGGGGGGGCTGTCGGGGAGCTGTTTTTT. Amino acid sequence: CASNIVGGAVGELFF.

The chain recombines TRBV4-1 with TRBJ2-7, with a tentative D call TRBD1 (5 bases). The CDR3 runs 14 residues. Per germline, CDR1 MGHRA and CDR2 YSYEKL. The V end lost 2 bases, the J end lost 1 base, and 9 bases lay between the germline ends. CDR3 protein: CASSQPTASYEQYF. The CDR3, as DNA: TGCGCCAGCAGCCAACCGACAGCTTCCTACGAGCAGTACTTC.

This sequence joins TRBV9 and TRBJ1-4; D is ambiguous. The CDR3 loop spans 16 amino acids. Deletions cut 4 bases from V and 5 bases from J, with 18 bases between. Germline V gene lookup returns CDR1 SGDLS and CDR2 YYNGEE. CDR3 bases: TGTGCCAGCAGCCCACATAGAGGGAAGGAAAATGAAAAACTGTTTTTT. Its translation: CASSPHRGKENEKLFF.

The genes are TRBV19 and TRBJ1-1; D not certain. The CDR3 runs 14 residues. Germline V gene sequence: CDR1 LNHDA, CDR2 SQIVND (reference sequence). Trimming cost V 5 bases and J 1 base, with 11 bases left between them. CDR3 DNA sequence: TGTGCCAGTAGTCCCGTGCGACAGAACACTGAAGCTTTCTTT. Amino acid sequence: CASSPVRQNTEAFF. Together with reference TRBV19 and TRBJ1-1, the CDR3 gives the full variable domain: DGGITQSPKYLFRKEGQNVTLSCEQNLNHDAMYWYRQDPGQGLRLIYYSQIVNDFQKGDIAEGYSVSREKKESFPLTVTSAQKNPTAFYLCASSPVRQNTEAFFGQGTRLTVV.

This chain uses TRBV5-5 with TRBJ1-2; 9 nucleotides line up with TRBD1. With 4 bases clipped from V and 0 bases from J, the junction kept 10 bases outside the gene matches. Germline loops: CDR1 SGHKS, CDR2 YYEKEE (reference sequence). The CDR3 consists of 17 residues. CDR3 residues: CASSPGTGYEANYGYTF. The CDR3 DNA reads TGTGCCAGCAGCCCCGGGACAGGGTATGAAGCTAACTATGGCTACACCTTC.

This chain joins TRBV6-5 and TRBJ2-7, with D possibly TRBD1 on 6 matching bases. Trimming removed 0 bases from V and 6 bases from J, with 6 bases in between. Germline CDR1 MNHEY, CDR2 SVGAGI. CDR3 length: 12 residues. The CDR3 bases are TGTGCCAGCAGTTACTCAGGGGGCGAGCAGTACTTC. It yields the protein CASSYSGGEQYF.

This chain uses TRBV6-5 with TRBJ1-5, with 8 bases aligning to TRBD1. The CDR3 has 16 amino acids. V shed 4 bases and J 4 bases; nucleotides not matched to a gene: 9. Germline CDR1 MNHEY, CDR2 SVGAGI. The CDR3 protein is CASSSRDRGRNQPQHF. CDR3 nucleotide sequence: TGTGCCAGCAGTTCTCGCGACAGGGGAAGAAATCAGCCCCAGCATTTT.

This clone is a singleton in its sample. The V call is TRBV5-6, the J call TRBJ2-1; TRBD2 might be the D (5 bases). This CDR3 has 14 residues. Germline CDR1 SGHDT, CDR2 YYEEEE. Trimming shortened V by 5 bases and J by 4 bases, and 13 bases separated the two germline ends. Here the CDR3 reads CASRTGRVYNEQFF. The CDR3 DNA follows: TGTGCCAGCAGAACGGGGAGAGTATACAATGAGCAGTTCTTC.

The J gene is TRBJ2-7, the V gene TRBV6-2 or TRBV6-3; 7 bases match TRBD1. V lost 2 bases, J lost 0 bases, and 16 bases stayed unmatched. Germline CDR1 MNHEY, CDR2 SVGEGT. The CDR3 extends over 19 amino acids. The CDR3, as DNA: TGTGCCAGCAGTTACCATACCGATCGGGACAGCCAATACTCCTACGAGCAGTACTTC. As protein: CASSYHTDRDSQYSYEQYF.

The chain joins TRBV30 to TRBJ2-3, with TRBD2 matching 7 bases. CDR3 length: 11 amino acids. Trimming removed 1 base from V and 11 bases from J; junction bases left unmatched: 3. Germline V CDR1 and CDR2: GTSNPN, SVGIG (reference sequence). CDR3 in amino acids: CAWSGTSEQYF. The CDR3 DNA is TGTGCCTGGAGTGGAACTAGCGAGCAGTATTTT.

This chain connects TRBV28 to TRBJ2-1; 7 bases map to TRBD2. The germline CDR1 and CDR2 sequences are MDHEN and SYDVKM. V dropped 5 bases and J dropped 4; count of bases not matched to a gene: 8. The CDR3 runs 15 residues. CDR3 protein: CASSPNPGGYNEQFF. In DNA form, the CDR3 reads TGTGCCAGCAGTCCCAATCCCGGGGGGTACAATGAGCAGTTCTTC.

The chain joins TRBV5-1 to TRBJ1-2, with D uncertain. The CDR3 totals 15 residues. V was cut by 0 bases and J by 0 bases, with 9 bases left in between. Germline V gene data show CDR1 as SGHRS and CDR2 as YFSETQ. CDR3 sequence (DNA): TGCGCCAGCAGCTTGGGCCAAACTGCTAACTATGGCTACACCTTC. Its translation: CASSLGQTANYGYTF. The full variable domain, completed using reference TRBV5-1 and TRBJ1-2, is KAGVTQTPRYLIKTRGQQVTLSCSPISGHRSVSWYQQTPGQGLQFLFEYFSETQRNKGNFPGRFSGRQFSNSRSEMNVSTLELGDSALYLCASSLGQTANYGYTFGSGTRLTVV.